This is a list of T cell receptor beta chains from one sample in a study of blood T cell repertoires in COVID-19. Using immunoSEQ multiplex PCR, the repertoire was profiled, and TCRdb retains in-frame clones only, with some absent. The profile shows 200,000 to 250,000 clones, under 90% of them singletons. Specimen: PBMCs or T cells enriched from blood (not recorded which). The receptors come from a woman aged 55-69 years who had recovered from COVID-19. CDR3s include the opening cysteine and the closing phenylalanine or tryptophan. A D gene is named only where the DNA matches it firmly. Not all rows give a size; the values are once, few, many and, for expanded clones, a class.

>TRBV7-8|.|.|TRBJ2-7
CASSLGPTGLFSYEQYF
TGTGCCAGCAGCTTAGGGCCCACAGGGCTATTCTCCTACGAGCAGTACTTC
>TRBV4-3|TRBD1|.|TRBJ2-7
CASSLRGQGNYEQYF
TGCGCCAGCAGCCTACGGGGACAGGGGAACTACGAGCAGTACTTC
>TRBV7-3|TRBD1|.|TRBJ2-3
CASSSGQRRYF
TGTGCCAGCAGCTCGGGACAGCGAAGGTATTTT
>TRBV5-1|.|.|TRBJ1-3
CASSLSGGLLSGNTIYF
TGCGCCAGCAGCTTAAGTGGGGGCCTACTCTCTGGAAACACCATATATTTT
>TRBV3-1/TRBV3-2|TRBD2|.|TRBJ2-7
CASSQTPSGSSYEQYF
TGTGCCAGCAGCCAAACCCCTAGCGGGAGCTCCTACGAGCAGTACTTC
>TRBV5-4|TRBD2|.|TRBJ2-7
CASSSPSSAGVTYEQYF
TGTGCCAGCAGCTCGCCGTCTTCAGCGGGAGTAACTTACGAGCAGTACTTC
>TRBV5-4|.|.|TRBJ1-4
CASSLMGRATNEKLFF
TGTGCCAGCAGCTTGATGGGGAGAGCAACTAATGAAAAACTGTTTTTT
>TRBV5-8|.|.|TRBJ2-3
CASSLARRGGSTDTQYF
TGTGCCAGCAGCTTGGCCCGCCGGGGTGGGAGCACAGATACGCAGTATTTT
>TRBV5-4|.|once|TRBJ2-7
CASSLTSYEQYF
TGTGCCAGCAGCCTAACCTCCTACGAGCAGTACTTC
>TRBV6-5|.|.|TRBJ2-3
CASSRGELTDTQYF
TGTGCCAGCAGTCGCGGGGAGTTAACAGATACGCAGTATTTT
>TRBV18|TRBD1|.|TRBJ1-5
CASSSTGGNQPQHF
TGTGCCAGCTCATCAACAGGGGGCAATCAGCCCCAGCATTTT
>TRBV27|.|few|TRBJ1-4
CAIITVTNEKLFF
TGTGCCATCATAACAGTAACTAATGAAAAACTGTTTTTT
>TRBV28|.|.|TRBJ2-7
CASTTPQGYEQYF
TGTGCCAGCACCACCCCTCAGGGTTACGAGCAGTACTTC
>TRBV29-1|.|.|TRBJ1-2
CSVGNQGARGYTF
TGCAGCGTTGGTAACCAGGGCGCCCGGGGCTACACCTTC
>TRBV12-3/TRBV12-4|.|few|TRBJ2-7
CASRGDTKQYF
TGTGCCAGCAGGGGAGATACGAAGCAGTACTTC
>TRBV11-1|.|.|TRBJ2-3
CASSLLGSVTDTQYF
TGTGCCAGCAGCTTACTAGGGAGTGTCACAGATACGCAGTATTTT
>TRBV9|.|.|TRBJ1-1
CASSVASNTEAFF
TGTGCCAGCAGCGTAGCCTCGAACACTGAAGCTTTCTTT
>TRBV11-2|.|.|TRBJ1-5
CASSQDGHSNQPQHF
TGTGCCAGCAGCCAGGACGGACATAGCAATCAGCCCCAGCATTTT
>TRBV15|TRBD2|.|TRBJ2-3
CATSRDPAGGDTQYF
TGTGCCACCAGCAGAGATCCGGCGGGAGGGGATACGCAGTATTTT
>TRBV7-9|TRBD2|once|TRBJ2-7
CASSLAHSRLAGSYEQYF
TGTGCCAGCAGCTTAGCTCACTCCCGACTAGCGGGCTCCTACGAGCAGTACTTC
>TRBV5-4|TRBD1|.|TRBJ1-2
CASSSVTGAYNYGYTF
TGTGCCAGCAGCTCGGTGACAGGGGCTTATAACTATGGCTACACCTTC
>TRBV7-2|TRBD2|.|TRBJ2-3
CASSPSGGPDTQYF
TGTGCCAGCAGCCCATCGGGGGGTCCAGATACGCAGTATTTT
>TRBV28|.|.|TRBJ1-4
CASSLRTPNEKLFF
TGTGCCAGCAGTTTAAGGACACCGAATGAAAAACTGTTTTTT
>TRBV12-3/TRBV12-4|TRBD1|.|TRBJ1-1
CASSQGTGDEAFF
TGTGCCAGCAGCCAAGGGACAGGGGATGAAGCTTTCTTT
>TRBV10-3|.|.|TRBJ2-2
CAIRTEGNTGELFF
TGTGCCATCCGGACGGAGGGGAACACCGGGGAGCTGTTTTTT
>TRBV5-5|TRBD1|.|TRBJ1-2
CASTVFGTGVYGYTF
TGTGCCAGCACCGTTTTCGGGACAGGGGTCTATGGCTACACCTTC
>TRBV7-9|.|.|TRBJ2-5
CASSLGQGTQETQYF
TGTGCCAGCAGCTTAGGTCAGGGGACCCAAGAGACCCAGTACTTC
>TRBV7-9|TRBD2|.|TRBJ2-7
CASSLSGGPHEQYF
TGTGCCAGCAGCCTTAGCGGGGGCCCCCACGAGCAGTACTTC
>TRBV27|.|.|TRBJ2-7
CASSPRGSSYEQYF
TGTGCCAGCAGTCCCAGGGGTAGCTCCTACGAGCAGTACTTC
>TRBV7-2|.|.|TRBJ2-5
CASSWGLGGAETQYF
TGTGCCAGCAGCTGGGGGTTGGGCGGGGCAGAGACCCAGTACTTC
>TRBV2|.|few|TRBJ2-7
CASTPWQGLGGSYEQYF
TGTGCCAGCACTCCCTGGCAGGGTCTTGGTGGATCCTACGAGCAGTACTTC